The sequence of this T cell receptor (beta chain) was determined in a study of tumor-infiltrating lymphocytes in primary liver carcinoma. This clonotype was seen a few times. Antigen specificity is unknown. A much bigger clone sits one base away, suggesting this may be a read error. Study findings and constraints: Samples, which were bulk and unsorted, did not allow CD4+ and CD8+ repertoires to be compared.

Synthesis of TCR beta cDNA was carried out from 500 ng total RNA with a constant-region primer. Three nested multiplex PCR rounds, a slightly modified ARM-PCR, produced the libraries for TCR beta. The study ran its first two PCR rounds for approximately 10 cycles each, using TRBV1-TRBV30 forward primers and a C-beta reverse primer. TCRdb re-derived calls from the multiplex PCR reads in MiXCR, one entry per CDR3 protein. The sample holds approximately 300,000 distinct CDR3 sequences, 65% seen once. Unsorted whole blood supplied the RNA, and germline DNA was extracted too. The patients carried chronic HBV infection and had received no treatment. Germline V gene sequence: CDR1 LGHNA, CDR2 YNFKEQ. The length of the CDR3 is 19 residues.

The rearrangement joins TRBV4-2 to TRBJ2-2; maybe TRBD1 (6 bases). The TCR was taken from a man aged 40-55 years with primary liver carcinoma and hepatitis B virus infection. The sample consisted of peripheral blood. The CDR3 protein is CVSSGRPTGAVANTGELFF. Here the CDR3 DNA reads TGTGTCAGCAGCGGCAGGCCGACAGGCGCCGTAGCGAACACCGGGGAGCTGTTTTTT.